The 18 T cell receptor beta chains below were found in one sample sequenced in a study of shared clonotypes between healthy human individuals. Profiled with immunoSEQ multiplex PCR; TCRdb holds only in-frame clones, not every one. The sample holds around 2.3 million clones; approximately 94% are singletons and the top ten take around 0.13%. The sequenced material came from naive CD4+ T cells sorted from blood. Indicated subset: CD45RA+ positively selected. The receptors here all came from a man aged 18-30 years in good health.

This sequence joins TRBV6-6 and TRBJ1-5, with 7 bases fitting TRBD1. V trimming: 6 bases; J trimming: 5 bases; junction bases outside the gene matches: 10. Per the germline V gene, CDR1 is MNHNY and CDR2 is SVGAGI (reference sequence). The CDR3 runs to 15 residues. CDR3 nucleotides: TGTGCCAGCAGGTCCACAGGGGCGACGGATCAGCCCCAGCATTTT. Its translation: CASRSTGATDQPQHF.

J is TRBJ2-7 and V is TRBV2; tentative D call: TRBD1 (5 bases). The CDR3 covers 14 residues. The germline CDR1 and CDR2 sequences are SNHLY and FYNNEI. V lost 8 bases and J lost 2, with 16 bases in between. The CDR3, as DNA: TGTGCCAGCGGATCAGGGCGGATCGCCTACGAGCAGTACTTC. Its translation is CASGSGRIAYEQYF.

This sequence joins TRBV5-1 and TRBJ2-3, with 7 bases that match TRBD2. V shed 4 bases, J shed 4 bases, and the junction held 3 bases outside the gene matches. This CDR3 has 13 residues. Germline CDR1 is SGHRS and CDR2 is YFSETQ. The CDR3 nucleotides are TGCGCCAGCAGCAGCGGGGAGCCAGATACGCAGTATTTT. This encodes CASSSGEPDTQYF.

Concerning this clone: In the same sample, other DNA sequences code for this CDR3. The chain links TRBV18 to TRBJ1-5; no firm D call. Per the germline V gene, CDR1 is KGHSH and CDR2 is LQKENI. This CDR3 has 13 amino acids. V dropped 2 bases and J dropped 0 bases, with 2 bases sitting between them. The CDR3 DNA sequence: TGTGCCAGCTCACCAGATAGCAATCAGCCCCAGCATTTT. Translating it yields CASSPDSNQPQHF.

This clone was counted between two and nine times. J is TRBJ2-2 and V is TRBV30, with D hard to call. The V end lost 0 bases, the J end lost 6 bases, and 14 bases lay between the germline ends. CDR1 GTSNPN and CDR2 SVGIG come from the germline V gene (reference sequence). This CDR3 is built from 15 residues. The CDR3 DNA is TGTGCCTGGAGTGTACTCTCCCCGTGGGCCGGGGAGCTGTTTTTT. Encoded protein: CAWSVLSPWAGELFF.

The chain recombines TRBV2 with TRBJ2-5; the D gene is possibly TRBD1 (6 bases). With 4 bases removed from V and 14 bases from J, the gap between germline ends came to 17 bases. Germline loops: CDR1 SNHLY, CDR2 FYNNEI. CDR3 length equals 12 residues. CDR3 coding DNA: TGTGCCAGCAGTGGGGGAGACCCCAGGGGTTACTTC. Amino acid sequence: CASSGGDPRGYF.

The CDR3 DNA sequence: TGTGCCAGCAGCCAATTAGGTGGGGGTGCTTACAATGAGCAGTTCTTC. As protein: CASSQLGGGAYNEQFF. V usage is TRBV4-2 and J usage is TRBJ2-1, with D possibly being TRBD1 or TRBD2 (5 bases each). The germline V gene has CDR1 LGHNA and CDR2 YNFKEQ. V shed 2 bases and J shed 4 bases, with 15 bases lying between them. This CDR3 is 16 amino acids long.

The chain uses TRBV18 and TRBJ1-3, with D maybe TRBD1 (6 bases). Per the germline V gene, CDR1 is KGHSH and CDR2 is LQKENI. Trimming removed 2 bases from V and 4 bases from J, with 15 bases in between. The CDR3 runs 16 residues. The CDR3 coding sequence is TGTGCCAGCTCACCATTTGAGGGGGGCTCCGGAAACACCATATATTTT. This sequence encodes CASSPFEGGSGNTIYF.

The gene calls are TRBV6-5 and TRBJ1-6; D perhaps matches TRBD1 (5 bases). This CDR3 is 14 amino acids long. Trimming cost V 5 bases and J 12 bases, with 17 bases left between them. Germline CDR1 and CDR2: MNHEY and SVGAGI. For the CDR3, the DNA is TGTGCCAGCAGTGGACTCACGGGGGACCTACCCCTCCACTTT. Its protein is CASSGLTGDLPLHF.

The chain links TRBV6-5 to TRBJ1-2; unclear D gene. The CDR3 runs to 13 residues. Germline assignment: CDR1 MNHEY and CDR2 SVGAGI. V was pared by 4 bases and J by 7 bases, with 13 bases between. CDR3 amino acids: CASSSLSFGGYTF. In DNA form, the CDR3 reads TGTGCCAGCAGTTCCCTGAGCTTTGGTGGCTACACCTTC.

The count of this clone is one. J is TRBJ1-3 and V is TRBV5-1; a possible D gene is TRBD1 (5 bases). CDR1 SGHRS and CDR2 YFSETQ come from the germline V gene. Trimming removed 3 bases from V and 0 bases from J, with 10 bases in between. The CDR3 loop spans 15 amino acids. This chain's CDR3 is CASSSGHLSGNTIYF. For the CDR3, the DNA is TGCGCCAGCAGCTCCGGACACCTCTCTGGAAACACCATATATTTT.

The rearrangement joins TRBV5-6 to TRBJ1-1; possibly TRBD1 for D (5 bases). Germline V CDR1 and CDR2: SGHDT, YYEEEE. The CDR3 loop spans 17 amino acids. Trimming shortened V by 4 bases and J by 1 base, and 20 bases separated the two germline ends. As DNA, the CDR3 is TGTGCCAGCAGCCCCCGGCCCGAAAGGGGAACGAACACTGAAGCTTTCTTT. Translation: CASSPRPERGTNTEAFF.

The chain carries TRBV5-1 and TRBJ1-6; possible D gene TRBD1, 5 bases. This CDR3 has 14 residues. Trimming took off 0 bases at V and 8 bases at J, with 9 bases between the two ends. The germline V gene encodes CDR1 SGHRS and CDR2 YFSETQ. The CDR3 here is CASSLVTGHSPLHF. The CDR3 coding sequence is TGCGCCAGCAGCTTGGTTACAGGTCATTCACCCCTCCACTTT.

This clone appeared a single time. The chain joins TRBV6-1 to TRBJ1-5; D is ambiguous. The length of the CDR3 is 12 residues. Germline values: CDR1 MNHNS, CDR2 SASEGT. The CDR3 here is CSHTDSNQPQHF. The DNA for the CDR3 is TGTTCACACACGGATAGCAATCAGCCCCAGCATTTT.

The rearrangement links TRBV30 to TRBJ2-7; D is uncertain. Trimming shortened V by 2 bases and J by 0 bases, and 8 bases separated the two germline ends. This CDR3 comprises 13 residues. Germline V gives CDR1 GTSNPN, CDR2 SVGIG (reference sequence). The CDR3 DNA follows: TGTGCCTGGAGTTTGGGAACCTCCTACGAGCAGTACTTC. This encodes CAWSLGTSYEQYF.

This clone was observed once. This sequence joins TRBV18 and TRBJ2-5; 10 bases are a match to TRBD1. V lost 4 bases, J lost 3 bases, and 8 bases stayed unmatched. From germline, CDR1 is KGHSH and CDR2 LQKENI. This CDR3 has 16 amino acids. As DNA, the CDR3 is TGTGCCAGCTCACGCTACTCCGGGACAGGGGAAGAGACCCAGTACTTC. Its translation is CASSRYSGTGEETQYF.

The rearrangement joins TRBV9 to TRBJ2-7; D is possibly TRBD1 (5 bases). Looked up from germline, CDR1 is SGDLS and CDR2 is YYNGEE. V was clipped by 5 bases and J by 0 bases, with 15 bases between them. The CDR3 runs to 15 residues. The CDR3 is CASSAAAGISYEQYF. In DNA form, the CDR3 reads TGTGCCAGCAGTGCGGCCGCAGGGATCTCCTACGAGCAGTACTTC. Full variable domain (rest looked up from reference TRBV9 and TRBJ2-7): DSGVTQTPKHLITATGQRVTLRCSPRSGDLSVYWYQQSLDQGLQFLIQYYNGEERAKGNILERFSAQQFPDLHSELNLSSLELGDSALYFCASSAAAGISYEQYFGPGTRLTVT.

The gene calls are TRBV7-2 and TRBJ1-6, with a possible D match to TRBD1 (6 bases). Germline V gene data show CDR1 as SGHTA and CDR2 as FQGNSA. Trimming pared 2 bases from V and 10 bases from J, leaving 12 bases between. The CDR3 length is 14 residues. Here the CDR3 reads CASSLKSRGSPLHF. The CDR3 DNA sequence: TGTGCCAGCAGCTTAAAATCGAGGGGGTCACCCCTCCACTTT.